The clone carrying this T cell receptor beta chain has a handful of counts. The data are from a study of blood T cell repertoires in COVID-19. Profiled with immunoSEQ multiplex PCR; TCRdb holds only in-frame clones, not every one. The profile covers about 55,000 clones, with approximately 82% appearing a single time and approximately 5.9% taken by the ten largest. The V and J ends lost 6 bases and 0 bases respectively, with 9 bases between them. The V gene's germline CDR1 is LNHDA and CDR2 SQIVND (reference sequence). The CDR3 is made up of 14 amino acids. The sequenced sample was peripheral blood. This TCR was recovered from a human donor in a cohort sampled during active or convalescent COVID-19. The J gene is TRBJ1-3, the V gene TRBV19; D is unclear. CDR3 nucleotides: TGTGCCAGTAGCCCCACTCACTCTGGAAACACCATATATTTT. This codes for CASSPTHSGNTIYF.